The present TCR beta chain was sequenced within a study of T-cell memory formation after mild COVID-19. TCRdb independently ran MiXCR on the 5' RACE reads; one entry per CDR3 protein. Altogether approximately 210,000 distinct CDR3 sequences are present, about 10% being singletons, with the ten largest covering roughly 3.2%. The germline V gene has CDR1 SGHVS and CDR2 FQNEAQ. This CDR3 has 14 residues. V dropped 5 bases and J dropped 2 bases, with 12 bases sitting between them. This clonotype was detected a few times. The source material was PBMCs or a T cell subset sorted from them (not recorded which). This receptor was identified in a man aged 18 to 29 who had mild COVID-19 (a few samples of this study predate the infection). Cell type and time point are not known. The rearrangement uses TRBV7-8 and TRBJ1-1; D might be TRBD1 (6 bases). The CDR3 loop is CASSRYGGNTEAFF. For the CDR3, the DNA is TGTGCCAGCAGCCGCTATGGGGGCAACACTGAAGCTTTCTTT.